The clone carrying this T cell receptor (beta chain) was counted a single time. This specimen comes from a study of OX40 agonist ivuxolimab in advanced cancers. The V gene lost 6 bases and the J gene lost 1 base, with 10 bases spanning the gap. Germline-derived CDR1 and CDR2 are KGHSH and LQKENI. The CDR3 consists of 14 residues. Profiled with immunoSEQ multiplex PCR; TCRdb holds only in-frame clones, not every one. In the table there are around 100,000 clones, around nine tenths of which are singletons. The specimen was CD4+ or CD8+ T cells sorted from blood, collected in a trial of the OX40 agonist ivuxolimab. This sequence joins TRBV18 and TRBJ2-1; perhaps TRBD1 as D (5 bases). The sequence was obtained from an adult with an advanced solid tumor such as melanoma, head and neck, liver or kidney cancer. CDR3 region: CASSPRGSYNEQFF. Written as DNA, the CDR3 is TGTGCCAGCTCGCCAAGGGGTTCCTACAATGAGCAGTTCTTC.